This TCR beta chain was sequenced in a study of Tregs in tolerant kidney transplant recipients. Study overall: Recipients received nonmyeloablative bone marrow transplants from related graft donors, with transient mixed chimerism.

As regards this clone: The antigen is unknown. The CDR3 is cut off 3 residues early in the read; its end comes from the germline J gene.

Notes on the study in general: Antigen-driven expansion was suggested because donor-specific Tregs expanded more than all Tregs in tolerant patients. Activated donor B cell expansion appeared to reveal the most relevant donor-specific TCRbeta repertoire.

The protocol was immunoSEQ multiplex PCR, while the TCRdb copy is restricted to in-frame clones and leaves out a portion. The sample's table shows about 33,000 clones. Germline trimming cut 7 bases from V and 2 bases from J; bases unmatched to any gene: 9. The length of the CDR3 is 15 residues. Looked up from germline, CDR1 is LNHDA and CDR2 is SQIVND (reference sequence). Unstimulated regulatory T cells (CD4+CD25+CD127-), CD4+CD25- non-regulatory cells, CD4 and CD8 cells were FACS-sorted from thawed PBMCs. The receptor was isolated from a human donor who received a combined kidney and bone marrow transplant. The sample was CD8+ T cells from blood, taken before the transplant. The rearrangement joins TRBV19 to TRBJ1-2, with 8 bases that match TRBD1. The CDR3 sequence: CASTQGQGINYGYTF. The sequenced part of the CDR3 DNA is TGTGCCAGTACCCAAGGACAGGGAATCAACTATGGC. The variable domain in full, completed from reference TRBV19 and TRBJ1-2, reads DGGITQSPKYLFRKEGQNVTLSCEQNLNHDAMYWYRQDPGQGLRLIYYSQIVNDFQKGDIAEGYSVSREKKESFPLTVTSAQKNPTAFYLCASTQGQGINYGYTFGSGTRLTVV.